This TCR beta chain was observed in a study of T cells in Graves' hyperthyroidism and ophthalmopathy. The ends were cut back, 3 bases at V and 3 bases at J, with 8 bases in the middle. The CDR3 loop spans 13 amino acids. CDR1 is SEHNR and CDR2 is FQNEAQ in the germline V gene (reference sequence). RNA transcripts were the template for amplifying TCR beta CDR3 regions. HTBI primers were the set used in a first-round RT-PCR of the TCR CDR3. MiXCR, applied by TCRdb to the multiplex PCR reads, yields one record per CDR3 protein. Seen here are about 700,000 distinct CDR3 sequences, just under 45% observed once, and the top ten hold less than 9%. Uncontrolled infection, other autoimmune disease, pregnancy or lactation led to exclusion.

This sequence originates from an adult man with Graves' disease, either hyperthyroidism or ophthalmopathy (not recorded which). This chain links TRBV7-9 with TRBJ2-5, with D hard to call. Sequencing input: peripheral blood or thyroid tissue (not recorded which). The CDR3 DNA is TGTGCCAGCAGCTTGGACGCGAAAGAGACCCAGTACTTC. Its protein is CASSLDAKETQYF.